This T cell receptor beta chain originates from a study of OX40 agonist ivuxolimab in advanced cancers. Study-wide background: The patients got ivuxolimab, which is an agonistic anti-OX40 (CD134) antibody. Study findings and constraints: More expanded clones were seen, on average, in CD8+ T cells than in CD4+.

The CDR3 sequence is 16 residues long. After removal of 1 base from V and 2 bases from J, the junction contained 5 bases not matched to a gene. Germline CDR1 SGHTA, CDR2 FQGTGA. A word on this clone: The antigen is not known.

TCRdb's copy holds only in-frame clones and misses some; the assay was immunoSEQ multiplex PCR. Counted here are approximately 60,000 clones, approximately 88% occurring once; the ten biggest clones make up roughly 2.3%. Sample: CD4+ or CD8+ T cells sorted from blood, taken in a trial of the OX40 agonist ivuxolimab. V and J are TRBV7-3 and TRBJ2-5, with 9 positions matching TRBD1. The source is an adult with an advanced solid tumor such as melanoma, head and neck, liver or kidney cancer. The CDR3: CASSLSWGQGQETQYF. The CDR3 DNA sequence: TGTGCCAGCAGCTTAAGTTGGGGACAGGGACAAGAGACCCAGTACTTC.